This T cell receptor (beta chain) is drawn from a study of OX40 agonist ivuxolimab in advanced cancers. Background on the study: An anti-OX40 (CD134) antibody with agonistic activity, ivuxolimab, was administered to patients. Whole-study results and caveats: Certain nonresponders additionally had low normalized T-cell clonal expansion.

This CDR3 has 13 amino acids. CDR1 SGHAT and CDR2 FQNNGV come from the germline V gene. The germline V and J ends were trimmed by 5 bases and 12 bases, with 17 bases remaining between them. As for this clone: What it recognizes is unknown.

Sequenced by immunoSEQ multiplex PCR; TCRdb stores in-frame clones only, minus some. Counted here are roughly 60,000 clones, around 84% occurring once; the ten biggest clones make up 2.1%. This TCR was sampled from an adult with an advanced solid tumor such as melanoma, head and neck, liver or kidney cancer. V usage is TRBV11-2 and J usage is TRBJ2-1, with D perhaps matching TRBD1 or TRBD2 (5 bases each). The sequences come from CD4+ or CD8+ T cells sorted from blood, collected in a trial of the OX40 agonist ivuxolimab. The DNA for the CDR3 is TGTGCCAGCAGCCACCGGGACCGGCGGAGGCAGTTCTTC. Encoded protein: CASSHRDRRRQFF.